The source of this T cell receptor (beta chain) is a study of cytomegalovirus exposure and HLA in healthy donors. Study-wide results and caveats: Roughly uniform depth of sequencing across donors was assumed in presence/absence analyses. In vitro experiments confirmed that a few CMV-associated chains were specific for CMV antigens.

Both 60 Vbeta primers and 13 Jbeta primers went into the PCR. Clones were sequenced by immunoSEQ multiplex PCR, and TCRdb holds only the in-frame ones, with some missing. In the table there are around 150,000 clones, around 80% of which are singletons. CDR3 length equals 17 residues. Germline CDR1 and CDR2: MGHRA and YSYEKL. Unmatched junction bases numbered 12, after V lost 3 bases and J lost 3 bases. This clone has a single count. Its antigen is not known. These donors, healthy bone marrow donors, were studied. This sequence originates from a man aged 25 to 45 in good health. Material: PBMCs. This chain joins TRBV4-1 and TRBJ2-7; 9 bases align to TRBD1. For the CDR3, the DNA is TGCGCCAGCAGCCATAAAACAACAGGGGGCATCAACTACGAGCAGTACTTC. Its protein product is CASSHKTTGGINYEQYF.